This TCR beta chain was identified during a study of post-analysis software for immune sequencing data. A remark on this clonotype: As yet, its antigen is unknown.

Study conclusions and caveats: Comparison of patients with controls showed roughly five TRBV segments more frequent in patients, TRBV5-6, TRBV5-1 and TRBV20-1 among them. Significantly lower normalized Chao1 diversity was seen in multiple sclerosis patients than in controls. With F measure, samples from one preparation batch clustered together strongly.

Trimming pared 7 bases from V and 0 bases from J, leaving 6 bases between. This CDR3 comprises 12 residues. Germline loops: CDR1 MNHEY, CDR2 SVGAGI. Sequencing libraries made from TCR beta cDNA carried unique molecular identifiers. Out of 1 to 10 million T cells, about 510,000 cDNA molecules were generated. TCRdb passed the PCR reads through MiXCR, listing each CDR3 protein once. Of hundreds of thousands of distinct CDR3 sequences in the sample, approximately 60% were seen once. The sequencing input was blood. The receptor was isolated from a girl aged 2-10 years with multiple sclerosis. The chain is built from TRBV6-5 and TRBJ1-2; maybe TRBD1 (5 bases). The CDR3 protein is CASKTANYGYTF. The CDR3 DNA is TGTGCCAGCAAGACAGCTAACTATGGCTACACCTTC.